A selection of T cell receptor beta chains follows, all from one sample in a study of metastatic and nonmetastatic thyroid tumors. TCRdb re-called clones via MiXCR from the PCR reads. Altogether 25,000 to 30,000 clones are present, about 4% being singletons, with the ten largest covering 21%. The sample comprised blood. Every receptor here comes from a female donor with papillary thyroid cancer or a benign thyroid nodule (not recorded which). Some clones in this sample may be carry-over from other donors' samples. Both conserved end residues are trimmed from each CDR3. Each record gives: clone size, V gene, D gene, J gene, CDR3 protein. The D gene is left open where the match is weak. Expanded clones get a size class; other rows say once, few or many, or leave the size out.

>.|TRBV11-2|.|TRBJ2-3
ASSPAGATDTQY
>many|TRBV7-9|.|TRBJ2-2
ASSISRGELF
>many|TRBV29-1|TRBD1|TRBJ1-2
SADQGQNYGYT
>.|TRBV30|TRBD2|TRBJ2-3
AWDDSGLAGYTDTQY
>.|TRBV27|.|TRBJ1-3
ASSLGGGGNTIY
>few|TRBV6-2/TRBV6-3|.|TRBJ2-5
ARAFETHY
>.|TRBV5-1|TRBD1|TRBJ2-7
ASSLGTGTYEQY
>.|TRBV12-3/TRBV12-4|.|TRBJ1-5
ASSSQGNQPQH
>few|TRBV6-1|TRBD2|TRBJ2-7
ASTPSGLASYEQY
>many|TRBV30|TRBD1|TRBJ1-1
AWRYTGVGTEAF
>few|TRBV20-1|TRBD2|TRBJ2-1
SASGTSGIYNEQF
>.|TRBV2|.|TRBJ2-7
ASSGVGRTGEQY
>many|TRBV2|TRBD1|TRBJ2-5
ASTRTGETQY
>few|TRBV6-1|.|TRBJ2-2
ASIEVYGAEGPGELF
>many|TRBV3-1|.|TRBJ1-2
ASSPRGGGYT
>.|TRBV5-1|.|TRBJ2-3
ASRTGPSTDTQY
>.|TRBV28|.|TRBJ1-2
ASSFGRTNYGYT
>.|TRBV6-4|.|TRBJ2-2
ASSGTNTGELF
>few|TRBV27|TRBD1|TRBJ1-2
ASSQRTGANYGYT
>many|TRBV19|TRBD1|TRBJ1-2
ASSSPRTGGAFGYT
>few|TRBV6-1|TRBD2|TRBJ2-5
ASSELAGVPETQY
>many|TRBV30|.|TRBJ1-6
ASRLEYNSPLH
>few|TRBV7-2|.|TRBJ1-2
ASSPRTGYYGYT
>many|TRBV5-1|TRBD1|TRBJ1-1
ASSLGGQGPEAF
>few|TRBV12-3/TRBV12-4|.|TRBJ2-2
ASSLRLAHTGELF
>few|TRBV24-1|.|TRBJ2-5
ATSDLAHDQETQY
>.|TRBV7-9|.|TRBJ2-7
ASSLHGEAYEQY
>few|TRBV7-8|TRBD1|TRBJ2-7
ASSWKGQGFYEQY
>.|TRBV6-1|.|TRBJ2-7
ASIGGREQY
>.|TRBV7-2|TRBD1|TRBJ1-3
ASSPTGENTIY
>few|TRBV28|TRBD1|TRBJ2-7
ASEDRVYEQY
>few|TRBV10-3|.|TRBJ1-1
AISARNTEAF
>few|TRBV28|.|TRBJ2-4
ASSDRCWDIQY
>.|TRBV6-2/TRBV6-3|TRBD2|TRBJ2-1
ASSLGSGGYNEQF
>.|TRBV12-3/TRBV12-4|TRBD2|TRBJ2-7
ASSHSGTSREQY
>medium-sized|TRBV6-1|TRBD2|TRBJ2-7
ASYSPPSSGFYEQY
>medium-sized|TRBV15|.|TRBJ1-2
ATSDGLYNYGYT
>few|TRBV6-1|TRBD2|TRBJ2-1
ASSEASSGSNEQF
>many|TRBV12-3/TRBV12-4|.|TRBJ1-1
ASSLNTNTEAF
>many|TRBV5-8|.|TRBJ2-3
ASSSGFADTQY
>many|TRBV27|.|TRBJ2-4
ASSPRGAKNIQY
>.|TRBV27|.|TRBJ2-6
ASSLSMGAGANVLT
>few|TRBV5-1|.|TRBJ1-5
ASSLAGGSNQPQH
>many|TRBV5-1|.|TRBJ2-3
ASSSTPGRSTDTQY
>many|TRBV6-6|.|TRBJ2-7
ASSYLEQGGYEQY
>.|TRBV19|.|TRBJ2-7
ASSGDTGHYIYEQY
>many|TRBV3-1|.|TRBJ1-2
ASSQDPGFSGYT
>.|TRBV6-1|.|TRBJ1-2
ASSDLQGRGGYT
>many|TRBV12-3/TRBV12-4|.|TRBJ1-1
ASSLAENTEAF
>few|TRBV15|.|TRBJ1-5
ATSGNTSNQPQH
>once|TRBV30|.|TRBJ1-3
ARRGDTIY
>medium-sized|TRBV12-3/TRBV12-4|TRBD2|TRBJ2-7
ASSIRGREEH
>many|TRBV18|TRBD1|TRBJ2-3
ASSLAGTGGTDTQY
>many|TRBV12-3/TRBV12-4|TRBD1|TRBJ1-5
ASSRQGGGQPQH
>many|TRBV7-8|.|TRBJ2-2
ASGNFPSGELF
>.|TRBV24-1|TRBD1|TRBJ2-7
ATRAYGWDSSSYEQY